Detailed here is one T cell receptor beta chain. Under the authors' procedure: Reference gene primer amplification yielded estimated nucleated cell counts. Some clones are missing from TCRdb's copy, which holds only in-frame ones; the method was immunoSEQ multiplex PCR. For V, J and clone size, that table is used; D and trimming come from the DNA. This table holds roughly 250,000 clones, roughly 82% found once. This specimen comes from a study of blood T cell repertoires in COVID-19. About the research overall: Some COVID-19 samples were acute and others convalescent; all came from the United States, Italy and Spain. The cDNA or gDNA used as material had been derived from T cells, B-cell-depleted T cells, or PBMCs.

The CDR3 runs to 16 residues. The germline gives CDR1 SEHNR, CDR2 FQNEAQ (reference sequence). The V segment lost 5 bases and the J segment 5 bases; nucleotides outside the gene matches: 11. The chain couples TRBV7-9 to TRBJ2-1; TRBD1 aligns across 8 bases. Sequencing was done on a sample of peripheral blood. The source is a woman of 80 years or more with active or convalescent COVID-19. CDR3 in amino acids: CASSVWTGRWHNEQFF. CDR3 bases: TGTGCCAGCAGCGTCTGGACAGGGAGGTGGCACAATGAGCAGTTCTTC.